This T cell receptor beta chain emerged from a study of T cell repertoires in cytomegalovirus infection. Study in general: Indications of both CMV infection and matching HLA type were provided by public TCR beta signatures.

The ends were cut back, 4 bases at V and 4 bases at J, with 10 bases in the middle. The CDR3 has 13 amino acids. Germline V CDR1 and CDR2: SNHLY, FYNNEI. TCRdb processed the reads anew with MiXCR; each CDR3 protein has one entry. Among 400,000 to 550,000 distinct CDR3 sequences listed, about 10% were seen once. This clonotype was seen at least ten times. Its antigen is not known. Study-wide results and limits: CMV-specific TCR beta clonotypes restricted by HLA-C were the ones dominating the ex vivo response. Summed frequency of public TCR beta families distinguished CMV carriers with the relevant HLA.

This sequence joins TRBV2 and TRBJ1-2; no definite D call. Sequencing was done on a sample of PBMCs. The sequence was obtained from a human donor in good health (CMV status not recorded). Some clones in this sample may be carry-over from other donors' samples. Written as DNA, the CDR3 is TGTGCCAGCAGTGGCTCTGAGTCCTATGGCTACACCTTC. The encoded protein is CASSGSESYGYTF.